The subject of this entry is one T cell receptor (beta chain). Its target is unknown. The table came from immunoSEQ multiplex PCR; TCRdb's copy has only in-frame clones and leaves some out. Of about 23,000 clones listed, around 72% were seen once; the top ten hold roughly 4.6%. Germline V CDR1 and CDR2: ENHRY, SYGVKD. The CDR3 is 14 amino acids. J lost 1 base, V lost 5 bases, and 3 bases had no gene match. ViraFEST used viral peptide pools to expand antigen-specific CD4+ T cells before sequencing. Having been cultured for roughly 10 days, the cells underwent CD4+ T cell isolation. Previously uninfected by SARS-CoV-2, the vaccine recipients also showed negative nucleocapsid antibodies. Half-medium replacement with IL-2 medium occurred on days 3 and 7. The data are from a study of vaccination effects on CD4 cells after COVID-19.

This rearrangement joins TRBV10-3 to TRBJ2-3, with TRBD1 matching 7 bases. Sample: CD4+ T cells from PBMCs cultured with SARS-CoV-2 spike peptides, taken before COVID-19 vaccination. The clonotype was recovered from a human donor who received a COVID-19 vaccine. CDR3 coding DNA: TGTGCCATCAGTCCCGGGACAGGCACAGATACGCAGTATTTT. It encodes CAISPGTGTDTQYF.